This is a list of T cell receptor beta chains from one sample in a study of Ad26.COV2.S vaccination and SARS-CoV-2 variants. Data came from immunoSEQ multiplex PCR; TCRdb stores just in-frame clones and leaves some out. The profile shows about 680,000 clones, roughly 90% of them singletons. The starting material was peripheral blood, obtained in a trial of Ad26.COV2.S vaccine versus placebo. The origin of the receptors is a person aged 18-60 years who received the Ad26.COV2.S COVID-19 vaccine or a placebo. Both conserved end residues are part of each CDR3. Fields, in order: CDR3 protein, CDR3 DNA, clone size, V gene, J gene, D gene. D genes are given only for firm matches. Size is stated for part of the rows, as once, few or many counts, or as a class when the clone is expanded.

CDR3 protein: CSVAIDYGYTF
CDR3 DNA: TGCAGCGTGGCGATTGACTATGGCTACACCTTC
clone size: .
V gene: TRBV29-1
J gene: TRBJ1-2
D gene: .

CDR3 protein: CASSRTSRDTQYF
CDR3 DNA: TGTGCCAGCAGCCGGACATCGCGAGATACGCAGTATTTT
clone size: .
V gene: TRBV3-1/TRBV3-2
J gene: TRBJ2-3
D gene: .

CDR3 protein: CASSLTRTSGSIWAQYF
CDR3 DNA: TGTGCCAGCAGCTTAACCCGGACTAGCGGGAGTATTTGGGCCCAGTACTTC
clone size: once
V gene: TRBV7-2
J gene: TRBJ2-5
D gene: TRBD2

CDR3 protein: CASSSALGGRGNEQFF
CDR3 DNA: TGTGCCAGCAGTTCCGCTTTAGGGGGGAGGGGCAATGAGCAGTTCTTC
clone size: .
V gene: TRBV6-2/TRBV6-3
J gene: TRBJ2-1
D gene: .

CDR3 protein: CASSWGQYEQYF
CDR3 DNA: TGTGCCAGCAGCTGGGGACAGTACGAGCAGTACTTC
clone size: .
V gene: TRBV7-9
J gene: TRBJ2-7
D gene: TRBD1

CDR3 protein: CASSTPGQGIYGYTF
CDR3 DNA: TGTGCCAGCAGTACCCCGGGACAGGGAATCTATGGCTACACCTTC
clone size: .
V gene: TRBV6-5
J gene: TRBJ1-2
D gene: TRBD1

CDR3 protein: CASSAGLVYEQYF
CDR3 DNA: TGTGCCAGCAGCGCGGGACTAGTTTACGAGCAGTACTTC
clone size: .
V gene: TRBV11-2
J gene: TRBJ2-7
D gene: TRBD2

CDR3 protein: CASSLDYRENEKLFF
CDR3 DNA: TGTGCCAGCAGCTTAGATTACAGAGAGAATGAAAAACTGTTTTTT
clone size: .
V gene: TRBV7-8
J gene: TRBJ1-4
D gene: .

CDR3 protein: CATSEERGGGETQYF
CDR3 DNA: TGTGCCACCAGCGAAGAGCGGGGGGGCGGGGAGACCCAGTACTTC
clone size: .
V gene: TRBV15
J gene: TRBJ2-5
D gene: TRBD2

CDR3 protein: CASSPPGPLTDTQYF
CDR3 DNA: TGTGCCAGCTCACCCCCCGGTCCACTCACAGATACGCAGTATTTT
clone size: .
V gene: TRBV18
J gene: TRBJ2-3
D gene: .

CDR3 protein: CASRDRSFSGNTIYF
CDR3 DNA: TGTGCCAGTCGGGACAGGTCGTTCTCTGGAAACACCATATATTTT
clone size: .
V gene: TRBV19
J gene: TRBJ1-3
D gene: TRBD1

CDR3 protein: CASASGGLSSYNEQFF
CDR3 DNA: TGTGCCAGCGCCAGCGGGGGGCTGAGCTCCTACAATGAGCAGTTCTTC
clone size: .
V gene: TRBV28
J gene: TRBJ2-1
D gene: TRBD2

CDR3 protein: CASSPQGRQTQYF
CDR3 DNA: TGTGCCAGCAGCCCCCAGGGTCGACAGACCCAGTACTTC
clone size: .
V gene: TRBV7-9
J gene: TRBJ2-5
D gene: .

CDR3 protein: CAWSLESGQGSQPQHF
CDR3 DNA: TGTGCCTGGAGCCTCGAATCGGGACAGGGCTCTCAGCCCCAGCATTTT
clone size: .
V gene: TRBV30
J gene: TRBJ1-5
D gene: TRBD1

CDR3 protein: CASSSQGQAYYGYTF
CDR3 DNA: TGTGCCAGCAGTTCTCAGGGACAGGCGTACTATGGCTACACCTTC
clone size: .
V gene: TRBV6-5
J gene: TRBJ1-2
D gene: TRBD1

CDR3 protein: CASSYGTGTYEQYF
CDR3 DNA: TGTGCCAGCAGTTACGGGACAGGGACCTACGAGCAGTACTTC
clone size: .
V gene: TRBV6-6
J gene: TRBJ2-7
D gene: TRBD1

CDR3 protein: CASSIGTGVREQYF
CDR3 DNA: TGTGCCAGTAGTATCGGGACAGGGGTGCGCGAGCAGTACTTC
clone size: .
V gene: TRBV19
J gene: TRBJ2-7
D gene: TRBD1

CDR3 protein: CASSGFGYEQYF
CDR3 DNA: TGTGCCAGTAGTGGGTTTGGCTACGAGCAGTACTTC
clone size: .
V gene: TRBV19
J gene: TRBJ2-7
D gene: .

CDR3 protein: CAFVQGMETQYF
CDR3 DNA: TGTGCCTTCGTACAGGGAATGGAGACCCAGTACTTC
clone size: .
V gene: TRBV30
J gene: TRBJ2-5
D gene: .

CDR3 protein: CATSDLKGTTGELFF
CDR3 DNA: TGTGCCACCAGTGATTTGAAGGGGACCACCGGGGAGCTGTTTTTT
clone size: once
V gene: TRBV24-1
J gene: TRBJ2-2
D gene: .

CDR3 protein: CASRSRGQGLAGANVLTF
CDR3 DNA: TGTGCCAGCAGATCGAGAGGACAGGGCTTGGCTGGGGCCAACGTCCTGACTTTC
clone size: .
V gene: TRBV7-2
J gene: TRBJ2-6
D gene: TRBD1

CDR3 protein: CASSPWGSDTQYF
CDR3 DNA: TGTGCCAGCAGCCCCTGGGGTTCCGATACGCAGTATTTT
clone size: .
V gene: TRBV13
J gene: TRBJ2-3
D gene: .

CDR3 protein: CASSLAARVPDEQYF
CDR3 DNA: TGTGCCAGCAGCTTGGCGGCCAGGGTGCCGGACGAGCAGTACTTC
clone size: .
V gene: TRBV5-5
J gene: TRBJ2-7
D gene: .

CDR3 protein: CASSQDPGNTDTQYF
CDR3 DNA: TGTGCCAGCAGCCAAGATCCAGGGAACACAGATACGCAGTATTTT
clone size: .
V gene: TRBV3-1/TRBV3-2
J gene: TRBJ2-3
D gene: .

CDR3 protein: CASSTGPLVDQPQHF
CDR3 DNA: TGTGCCAGCAGTACAGGACCGCTGGTGGATCAGCCCCAGCATTTT
clone size: .
V gene: TRBV6-2/TRBV6-3
J gene: TRBJ1-5
D gene: .

CDR3 protein: CATSRDLQGNEQFF
CDR3 DNA: TGTGCCACCAGCAGGGATCTTCAGGGAAATGAGCAGTTCTTC
clone size: .
V gene: TRBV15
J gene: TRBJ2-1
D gene: .

CDR3 protein: CASSTLGQGVPYEQYF
CDR3 DNA: TGTGCCAGCTCAACGCTGGGACAGGGGGTGCCCTACGAGCAGTACTTC
clone size: .
V gene: TRBV18
J gene: TRBJ2-7
D gene: TRBD1

CDR3 protein: CASSFGTSGRTDTQYF
CDR3 DNA: TGCGCCAGCAGTTTCGGGACTAGCGGGAGGACAGATACGCAGTATTTT
clone size: .
V gene: TRBV5-1
J gene: TRBJ2-3
D gene: TRBD2

CDR3 protein: CASSLGTGRETQYF
CDR3 DNA: TGTGCCAGCAGCTTAGGTACAGGACGGGAGACCCAGTACTTC
clone size: once
V gene: TRBV7-2
J gene: TRBJ2-5
D gene: .

CDR3 protein: CASSTPRTGGLLGSYNEQFF
CDR3 DNA: TGTGCCAGTAGTACCCCCCGGACAGGGGGCCTACTCGGCTCCTACAATGAGCAGTTCTTC
clone size: .
V gene: TRBV19
J gene: TRBJ2-1
D gene: TRBD1

CDR3 protein: CATSEQDTGYSNQPQHF
CDR3 DNA: TGTGCCACCAGTGAGCAGGATACAGGGTATAGCAATCAGCCCCAGCATTTT
clone size: .
V gene: TRBV24-1
J gene: TRBJ1-5
D gene: .

CDR3 protein: CASSTGGTSGNTIYF
CDR3 DNA: TGTGCCAGCAGCACAGGGGGGACCTCTGGAAACACCATATATTTT
clone size: .
V gene: TRBV11-2
J gene: TRBJ1-3
D gene: TRBD1

CDR3 protein: CASSPKIGVNTEAFF
CDR3 DNA: TGTGCCAGCAGTCCAAAAATTGGGGTTAACACTGAAGCTTTCTTT
clone size: few
V gene: TRBV14
J gene: TRBJ1-1
D gene: .

CDR3 protein: CACLLAGGPRDTQYF
CDR3 DNA: TGTGCCTGCCTACTAGCGGGAGGGCCAAGGGATACGCAGTATTTT
clone size: .
V gene: TRBV19
J gene: TRBJ2-3
D gene: TRBD2

CDR3 protein: CASSAEGDEAFF
CDR3 DNA: TGTGCCAGCAGTGCGGAGGGGGATGAAGCTTTCTTT
clone size: .
V gene: TRBV2
J gene: TRBJ1-1
D gene: .

CDR3 protein: CASSLERGGNTEAFF
CDR3 DNA: TGTGCCAGCAGCTTGGAACGGGGTGGGAACACTGAAGCTTTCTTT
clone size: .
V gene: TRBV5-5
J gene: TRBJ1-1
D gene: .

CDR3 protein: CASSSQLAGGRNEQFF
CDR3 DNA: TGCGCCAGCAGCTCGCAACTAGCGGGAGGCCGCAATGAGCAGTTCTTC
clone size: .
V gene: TRBV5-1
J gene: TRBJ2-1
D gene: TRBD2

CDR3 protein: CATSRVGSNQPQHF
CDR3 DNA: TGTGCCACCAGCAGAGTCGGTAGCAATCAGCCCCAGCATTTT
clone size: .
V gene: TRBV15
J gene: TRBJ1-5
D gene: .

CDR3 protein: CASSETTPHTEAFF
CDR3 DNA: TGTGCCAGCAGTGAGACCACACCCCACACTGAAGCTTTCTTT
clone size: .
V gene: TRBV25-1
J gene: TRBJ1-1
D gene: .

CDR3 protein: CASSQRRGWQPQHF
CDR3 DNA: TGTGCCAGCAGCCAACGACGGGGTTGGCAGCCCCAGCATTTT
clone size: .
V gene: TRBV3-1/TRBV3-2
J gene: TRBJ1-5
D gene: .

CDR3 protein: CACRQGMNTEAFF
CDR3 DNA: TGTGCCTGTCGACAGGGGATGAACACTGAAGCTTTCTTT
clone size: .
V gene: TRBV30
J gene: TRBJ1-1
D gene: TRBD1

CDR3 protein: CASSLAKRYGDEQYF
CDR3 DNA: TGTGCCAGCAGCTTGGCCAAACGGTACGGGGACGAGCAGTACTTC
clone size: .
V gene: TRBV5-6
J gene: TRBJ2-7
D gene: .

CDR3 protein: CASSQVGGDRAYGYTF
CDR3 DNA: TGCGCCAGCAGCCAAGTGGGGGGGGACAGGGCCTATGGCTACACCTTC
clone size: few
V gene: TRBV4-3
J gene: TRBJ1-2
D gene: TRBD1

CDR3 protein: CAISRGTGAGETQYF
CDR3 DNA: TGTGCCATCAGCCGCGGGACAGGGGCTGGGGAGACCCAGTACTTC
clone size: .
V gene: TRBV10-3
J gene: TRBJ2-5
D gene: TRBD1

CDR3 protein: CASSLEAARRNTEAFF
CDR3 DNA: TGTGCCAGCAGCTTAGAGGCAGCCCGGCGGAACACTGAAGCTTTCTTT
clone size: .
V gene: TRBV7-8
J gene: TRBJ1-1
D gene: .

CDR3 protein: CASSYSTWADNEKLFF
CDR3 DNA: TGTGCCAGCAGTTACTCGACATGGGCTGATAATGAAAAACTGTTTTTT
clone size: .
V gene: TRBV6-2/TRBV6-3
J gene: TRBJ1-4
D gene: .

CDR3 protein: CASSPQGQLLGYTF
CDR3 DNA: TGTGCCAGCAGTCCCCAGGGACAGTTGTTGGGCTACACCTTC
clone size: .
V gene: TRBV6-5
J gene: TRBJ1-2
D gene: TRBD1

CDR3 protein: CASTTGGGTGELFF
CDR3 DNA: TGTGCCAGCACGACAGGGGGCGGCACCGGGGAGCTGTTTTTT
clone size: .
V gene: TRBV2
J gene: TRBJ2-2
D gene: TRBD1

CDR3 protein: CSVRMNTEAFF
CDR3 DNA: TGCAGTGTTCGAATGAACACTGAAGCTTTCTTT
clone size: .
V gene: TRBV20-1
J gene: TRBJ1-1
D gene: .